This T cell receptor beta chain was retrieved from a study of control samples from healthy donors and cancer patients. Trimming stripped 1 base from V and 0 bases from J, with 8 bases between. The germline gives CDR1 SGHTA, CDR2 FQGNSA. The CDR3 is made up of 15 amino acids. Here immunoSEQ multiplex PCR was the method, and the copy in TCRdb shows in-frame clones only, minus some. The table has some 110,000 clones, about 88% seen once. This clone was found once. The chain employs TRBV7-2 and TRBJ2-3; D is uncertain. The specimen was blood. This clonotype was sampled from a woman between 65 and 79 years old in good health. In DNA, the CDR3 is TGTGCCAGCAGCTTAGTTTTGCGTAGCACAGATACGCAGTATTTT. Protein: CASSLVLRSTDTQYF.